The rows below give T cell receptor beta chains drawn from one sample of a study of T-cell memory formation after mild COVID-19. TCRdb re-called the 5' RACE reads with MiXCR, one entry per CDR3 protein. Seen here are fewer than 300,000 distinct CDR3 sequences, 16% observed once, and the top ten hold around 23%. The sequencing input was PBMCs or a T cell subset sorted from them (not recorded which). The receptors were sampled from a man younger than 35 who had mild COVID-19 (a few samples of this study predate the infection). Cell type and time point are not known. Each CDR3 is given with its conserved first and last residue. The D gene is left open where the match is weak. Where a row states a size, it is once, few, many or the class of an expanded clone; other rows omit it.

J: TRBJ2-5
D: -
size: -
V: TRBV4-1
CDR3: CASSQGRLGETQYF
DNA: TGCGCCAGCAGCCAGGGGCGGTTAGGAGAGACCCAGTACTTC

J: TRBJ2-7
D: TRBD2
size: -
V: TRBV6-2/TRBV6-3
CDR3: CASSSRDYRYEQYF
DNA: TGTGCCAGCAGTTCCCGGGACTACCGATACGAGCAGTACTTC

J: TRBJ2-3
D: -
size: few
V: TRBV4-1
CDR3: CASSPPSPRTDTQYF
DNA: TGCGCCAGCAGCCCCCCATCGCCGCGCACAGATACGCAGTATTTT

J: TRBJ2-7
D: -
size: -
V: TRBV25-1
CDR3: CASLGAYEQYF
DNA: TGTGCCAGCTTAGGGGCTTACGAGCAGTACTTC

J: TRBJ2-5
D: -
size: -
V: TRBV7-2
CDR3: CASSLVRGETQYF
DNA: TGCGCCAGCAGCTTGGTAAGGGGAGAGACCCAGTACTTC

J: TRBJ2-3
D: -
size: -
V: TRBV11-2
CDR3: CASSPGQWTDTQYF
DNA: TGTGCCAGCAGCCCGGGTCAATGGACAGATACGCAGTATTTT

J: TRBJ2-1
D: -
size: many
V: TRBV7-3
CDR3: CASSLDTGSNEQFF
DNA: TGTGCCAGCAGCTTAGATACAGGGAGCAATGAGCAGTTCTTC

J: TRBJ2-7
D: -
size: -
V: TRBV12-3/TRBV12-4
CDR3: CASSFGLGTYEQYF
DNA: TGTGCCAGCAGTTTTGGGCTCGGAACCTACGAGCAGTACTTC

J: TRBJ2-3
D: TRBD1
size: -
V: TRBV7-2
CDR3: CASSWTGGGTDTQYF
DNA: TGTGCCAGCAGCTGGACAGGGGGCGGGACAGATACGCAGTATTTT

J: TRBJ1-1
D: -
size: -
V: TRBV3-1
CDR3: CASSQDPGVTEAFF
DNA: TGTGCCAGCAGCCAAGACCCGGGAGTCACTGAAGCTTTCTTT

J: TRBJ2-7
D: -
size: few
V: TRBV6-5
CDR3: CASSYTDRTYEQYF
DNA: TGTGCCAGCAGTTACACGGACCGGACCTACGAGCAGTACTTC

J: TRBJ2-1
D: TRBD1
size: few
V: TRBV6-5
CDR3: CASSYRTGNEQFF
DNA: TGTGCCAGCAGTTACAGGACAGGGAACGAGCAGTTCTTC

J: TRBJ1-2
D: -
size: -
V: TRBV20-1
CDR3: CSARDMDRNYGYTF
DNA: TGCAGTGCTAGAGATATGGACAGAAACTATGGCTACACCTTC

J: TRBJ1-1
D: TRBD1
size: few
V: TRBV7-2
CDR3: CASRTGGSVTEAFF
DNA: TGTGCCAGCAGAACAGGGGGCTCGGTCACTGAAGCTTTCTTT

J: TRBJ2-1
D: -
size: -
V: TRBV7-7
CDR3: CASSLWGQSSYNEQFF
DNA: TGTGCCAGCAGCTTATGGGGACAAAGCTCCTACAATGAGCAGTTCTTC

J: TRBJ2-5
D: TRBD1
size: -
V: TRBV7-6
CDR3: CASSLLDRVRETQYF
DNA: TGTGCCAGCAGCCTGCTGGACAGGGTGAGAGAGACCCAGTACTTC

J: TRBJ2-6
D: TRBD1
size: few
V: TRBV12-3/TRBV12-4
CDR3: CASSRTGEYGANVLTF
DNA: TGTGCCAGCAGTCGGACAGGGGAGTATGGGGCCAACGTCCTGACTTTC

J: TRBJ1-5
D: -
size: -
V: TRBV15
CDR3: CATSRDRLGQPQHF
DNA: TGTGCCACCAGCAGAGATAGGCTTGGGCAGCCCCAGCATTTT

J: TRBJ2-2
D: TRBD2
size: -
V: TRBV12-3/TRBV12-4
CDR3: CASTGTTKLRTGELFF
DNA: TGTGCCAGCACCGGGACTACCAAATTGCGGACCGGGGAGCTGTTTTTT

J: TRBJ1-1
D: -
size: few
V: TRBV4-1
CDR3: CASSQAPLGENTEAFF
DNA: TGCGCCAGCAGCCAAGCTCCCCTGGGGGAGAACACTGAAGCTTTCTTT

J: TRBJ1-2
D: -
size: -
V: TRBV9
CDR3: CASSARWEHYGYTF
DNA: TGTGCCAGCAGCGCCCGGTGGGAACACTATGGCTACACCTTC

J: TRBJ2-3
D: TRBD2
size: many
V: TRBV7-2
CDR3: CASSRAGGTDTQYF
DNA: TGTGCCAGCAGCCGGGCGGGGGGCACAGATACGCAGTATTTT

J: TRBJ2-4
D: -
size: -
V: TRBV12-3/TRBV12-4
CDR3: CASSFEGVDIQYF
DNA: TGTGCCAGCAGTTTCGAAGGGGTCGACATTCAGTACTTC

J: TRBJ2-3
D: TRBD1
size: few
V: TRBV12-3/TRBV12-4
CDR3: CASSLDLLGQGQDTQYF
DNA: TGTGCCAGCAGTTTAGATCTTTTGGGACAGGGTCAAGATACGCAGTATTTT

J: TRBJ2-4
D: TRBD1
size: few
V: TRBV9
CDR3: CASSVAPDRDGQYF
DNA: TGTGCCAGCAGCGTAGCCCCGGACAGGGACGGGCAGTACTTC

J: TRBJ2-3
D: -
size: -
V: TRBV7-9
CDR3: CASSEWGMSTDTQYF
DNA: TGTGCCAGCAGCGAGTGGGGGATGAGCACAGATACGCAGTATTTT

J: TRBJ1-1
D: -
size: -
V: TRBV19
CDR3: CASTVGRTEAFF
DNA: TGTGCCAGTACGGTGGGAAGGACTGAAGCTTTCTTT

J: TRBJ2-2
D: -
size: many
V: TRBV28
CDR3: CASSSGDRSNTGELFF
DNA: TGTGCCAGCAGTTCGGGGGACAGATCGAACACCGGGGAGCTGTTTTTT

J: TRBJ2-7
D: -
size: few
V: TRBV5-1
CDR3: CASSLLGASGSYEQYF
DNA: TGCGCCAGCAGCTTGTTAGGTGCATCCGGGTCCTACGAGCAGTACTTC

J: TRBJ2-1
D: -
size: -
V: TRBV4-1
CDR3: CASSQDFPSSYNEQFF
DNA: TGCGCCAGCAGCCAAGATTTCCCAAGCTCCTACAATGAGCAGTTCTTC

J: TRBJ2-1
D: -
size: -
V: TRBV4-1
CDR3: CASSQERGGVGEQFF
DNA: TGCGCCAGCAGCCAAGAAAGAGGAGGAGTTGGTGAGCAGTTCTTC

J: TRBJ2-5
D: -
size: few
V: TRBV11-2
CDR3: CASSLVQARETQYF
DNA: TGTGCCAGCAGCTTAGTCCAGGCGAGGGAGACCCAGTACTTC

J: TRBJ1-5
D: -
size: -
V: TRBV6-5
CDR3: CASRRRNNQPQHF
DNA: TGTGCCAGCAGGCGCAGGAACAATCAGCCCCAGCATTTT

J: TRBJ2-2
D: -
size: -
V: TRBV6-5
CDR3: CASSYKRSTGELFF
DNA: TGTGCCAGCAGTTACAAGCGCTCCACCGGGGAGCTGTTTTTT

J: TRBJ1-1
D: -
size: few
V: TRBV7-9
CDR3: CASSLGGHTEAFF
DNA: TGTGCCAGCAGCTTAGGAGGGCACACTGAAGCTTTCTTT

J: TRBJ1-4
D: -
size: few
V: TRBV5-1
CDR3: CASSLQGLDEKLFF
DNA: TGCGCCAGCAGCTTACAGGGACTGGATGAAAAACTGTTTTTT

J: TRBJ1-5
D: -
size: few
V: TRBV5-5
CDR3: CASSLEGDSNQPQHF
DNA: TGTGCCAGCAGCTTGGAGGGGGATAGCAATCAGCCCCAGCATTTT

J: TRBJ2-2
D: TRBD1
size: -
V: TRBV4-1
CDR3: CASSQLGLDREDTGELFF
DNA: TGCGCCAGCAGCCAACTTGGTCTTGACAGGGAAGACACCGGGGAGCTGTTTTTT

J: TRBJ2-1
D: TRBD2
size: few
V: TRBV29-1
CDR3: CSVDGTSGSLPNEQFF
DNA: TGCAGCGTTGATGGCACTAGCGGGTCCTTACCCAATGAGCAGTTCTTC

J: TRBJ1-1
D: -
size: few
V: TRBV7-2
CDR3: CASSSGNRPEAFF
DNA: TGTGCCAGCAGCTCCGGGAACAGGCCTGAAGCTTTCTTT

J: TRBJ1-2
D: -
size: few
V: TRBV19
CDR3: CASGVIGQTVRMDYGYTF
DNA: TGTGCCAGTGGTGTAATTGGACAGACTGTCAGGATGGACTATGGCTACACCTTC

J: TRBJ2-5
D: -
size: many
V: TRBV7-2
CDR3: CASSLPWAGMGETQYF
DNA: TGTGCCAGCAGCCTCCCCTGGGCAGGGATGGGAGAGACCCAGTACTTC

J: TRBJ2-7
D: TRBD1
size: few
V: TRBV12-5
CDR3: CASGLVIGTATYEQYF
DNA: TGTGCTAGTGGTTTGGTAATAGGGACAGCCACCTACGAGCAGTACTTC

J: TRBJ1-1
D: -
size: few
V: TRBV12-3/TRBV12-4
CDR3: CASSAMGFSEAFF
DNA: TGTGCCAGCAGCGCTATGGGTTTCAGTGAAGCTTTCTTT

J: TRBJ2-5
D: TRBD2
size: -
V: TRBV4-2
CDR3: CASSQAASAGVETQYF
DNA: TGTGCCAGCAGCCAAGCCGCGTCTGCGGGGGTGGAGACCCAGTACTTC

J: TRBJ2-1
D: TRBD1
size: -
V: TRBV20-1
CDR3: CSGGQGENEQFF
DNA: TGCAGTGGCGGCCAGGGGGAAAATGAGCAGTTCTTC

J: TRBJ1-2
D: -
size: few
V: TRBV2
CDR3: CASILEAYDYGYTF
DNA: TGTGCCAGCATTCTTGAAGCGTACGACTATGGCTACACCTTC

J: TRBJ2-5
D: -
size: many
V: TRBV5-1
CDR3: CASSFAGLETQYF
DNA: TGCGCCAGCAGCTTCGCGGGGCTTGAGACCCAGTACTTC

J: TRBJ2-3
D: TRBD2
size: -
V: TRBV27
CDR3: CASSWSGVGTDTQYF
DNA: TGTGCCAGCAGTTGGAGCGGGGTCGGCACAGATACGCAGTATTTT

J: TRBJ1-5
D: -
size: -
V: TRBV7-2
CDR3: CASSGENQPQHF
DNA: TGTGCCAGCAGCGGGGAGAATCAGCCCCAGCATTTT

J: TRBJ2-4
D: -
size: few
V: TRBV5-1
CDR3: CASTRDSSLAKNIQYF
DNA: TGCGCCAGCACCCGGGACTCCAGTTTAGCCAAAAACATTCAGTACTTC

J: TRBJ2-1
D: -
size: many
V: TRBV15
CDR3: CATSSGTSGSYNEQFF
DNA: TGTGCCACCAGCAGCGGGACCTCCGGCTCCTACAATGAGCAGTTCTTC

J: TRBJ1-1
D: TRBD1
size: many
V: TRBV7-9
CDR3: CASSLRGQGNTEAFF
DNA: TGTGCCAGCAGCTTACGAGGACAGGGGAACACTGAAGCTTTCTTT

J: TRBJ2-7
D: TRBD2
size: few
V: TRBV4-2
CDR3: CASSQGQSGGSYEQYF
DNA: TGTGCCAGCAGCCAGGGGCAGAGCGGGGGGTCGTACGAGCAGTACTTC

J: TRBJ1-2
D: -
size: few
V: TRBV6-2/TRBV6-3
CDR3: CASSAPHKINYGYTF
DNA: TGTGCCAGCAGCGCCCCACATAAGATTAACTATGGCTACACCTTC

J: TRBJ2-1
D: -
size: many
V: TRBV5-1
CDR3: CASSPTGGQEGNEQFF
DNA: TGCGCCAGCAGCCCGACCGGGGGCCAAGAAGGGAATGAGCAGTTCTTC

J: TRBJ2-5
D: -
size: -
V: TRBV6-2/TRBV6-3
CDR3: CASSPYRRGAETQYF
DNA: TGTGCCAGCAGTCCCTACAGACGGGGAGCCGAGACCCAGTACTTC